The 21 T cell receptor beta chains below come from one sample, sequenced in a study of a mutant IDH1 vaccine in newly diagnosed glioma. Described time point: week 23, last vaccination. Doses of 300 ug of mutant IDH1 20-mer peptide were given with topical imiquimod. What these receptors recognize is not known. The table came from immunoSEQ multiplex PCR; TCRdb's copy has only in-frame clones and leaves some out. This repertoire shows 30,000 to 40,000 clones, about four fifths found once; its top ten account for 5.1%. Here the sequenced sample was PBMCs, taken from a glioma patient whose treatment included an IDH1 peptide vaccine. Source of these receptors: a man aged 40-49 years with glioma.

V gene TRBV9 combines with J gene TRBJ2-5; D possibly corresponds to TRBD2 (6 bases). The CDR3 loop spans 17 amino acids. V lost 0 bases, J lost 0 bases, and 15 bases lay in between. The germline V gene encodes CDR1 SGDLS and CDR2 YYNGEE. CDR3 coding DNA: TGTGCCAGCAGCGTAGGCTCTAGCGAGCTGTACCAAGAGACCCAGTACTTC. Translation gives CASSVGSSELYQETQYF.

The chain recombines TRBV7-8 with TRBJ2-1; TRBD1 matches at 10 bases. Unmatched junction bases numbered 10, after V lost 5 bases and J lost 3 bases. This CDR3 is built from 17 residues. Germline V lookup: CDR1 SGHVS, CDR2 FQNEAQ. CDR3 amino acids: CASSPDRQGAGYNEQFF. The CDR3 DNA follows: TGTGCCAGCAGCCCGGACCGACAGGGGGCCGGCTACAATGAGCAGTTCTTC.

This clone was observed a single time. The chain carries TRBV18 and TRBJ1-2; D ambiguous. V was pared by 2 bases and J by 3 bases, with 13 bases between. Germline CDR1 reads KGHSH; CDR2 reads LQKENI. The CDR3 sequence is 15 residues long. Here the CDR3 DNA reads TGTGCCAGCTCACCAGTCAGTGCGGGAGACTATGGCTACACCTTC. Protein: CASSPVSAGDYGYTF.

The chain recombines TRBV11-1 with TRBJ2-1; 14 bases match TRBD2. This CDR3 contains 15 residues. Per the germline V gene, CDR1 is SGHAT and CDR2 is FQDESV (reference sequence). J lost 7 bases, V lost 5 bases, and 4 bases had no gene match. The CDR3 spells CASSLGTSGGNEQFF. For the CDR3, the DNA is TGTGCCAGCAGCCTAGGGACTAGCGGGGGTAATGAGCAGTTCTTC.

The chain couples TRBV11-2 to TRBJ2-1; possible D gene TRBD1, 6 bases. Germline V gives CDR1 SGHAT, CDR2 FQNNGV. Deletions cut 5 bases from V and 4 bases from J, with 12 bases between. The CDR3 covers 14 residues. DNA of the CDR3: TGTGCCAGCAGCCTAACCGGACAGTACAATGAGCAGTTCTTC. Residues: CASSLTGQYNEQFF.

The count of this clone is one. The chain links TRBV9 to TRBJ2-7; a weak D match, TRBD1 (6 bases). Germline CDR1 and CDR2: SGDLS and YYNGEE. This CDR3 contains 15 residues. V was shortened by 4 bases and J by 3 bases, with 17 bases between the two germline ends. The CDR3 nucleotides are TGTGCCAGCAGCCCTCATGGGGACACGGTCTACGAGCAGTACTTC. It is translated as CASSPHGDTVYEQYF.

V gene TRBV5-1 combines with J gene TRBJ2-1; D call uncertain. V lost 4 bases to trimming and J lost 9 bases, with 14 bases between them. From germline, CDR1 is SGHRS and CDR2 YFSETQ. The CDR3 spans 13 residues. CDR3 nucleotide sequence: TGCGCCAGCAGCGCTACCTTTAGCACTGAGCAGTTCTTC. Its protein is CASSATFSTEQFF.

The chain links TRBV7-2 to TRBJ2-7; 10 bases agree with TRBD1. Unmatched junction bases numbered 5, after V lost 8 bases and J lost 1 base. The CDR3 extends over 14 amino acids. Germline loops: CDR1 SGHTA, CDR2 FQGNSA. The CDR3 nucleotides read TGTGCCAGCGGCCGGGACAGGGGTTCCTACGAGCAGTACTTC. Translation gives CASGRDRGSYEQYF.

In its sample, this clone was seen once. The CDR3: CASSEVNSNQPQHF. CDR3 sequence (DNA): TGTGCCAGCAGCGAAGTCAATAGCAATCAGCCCCAGCATTTT. This sequence joins TRBV11-2 and TRBJ1-5, with D hard to call. Trimming took 5 bases from V and 0 from J, leaving 8 bases between them. Germline lookup yields CDR1 SGHAT and CDR2 FQNNGV. This CDR3 is 14 amino acids long. The variable domain in full, with the rest retrieved from reference TRBV11-2 and TRBJ1-5, is EAGVAQSPRYKIIEKRQSVAFWCNPISGHATLYWYQQILGQGPKLLIQFQNNGVVDDSQLPKDRFSAERLKGVDSTLKIQPAKLEDSAVYLCASSEVNSNQPQHFGDGTRLSIL.

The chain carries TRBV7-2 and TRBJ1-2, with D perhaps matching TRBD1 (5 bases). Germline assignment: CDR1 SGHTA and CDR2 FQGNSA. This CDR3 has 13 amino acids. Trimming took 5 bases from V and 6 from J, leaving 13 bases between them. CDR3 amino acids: CASSAGVGDGYTF. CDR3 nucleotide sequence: TGTGCCAGCAGCGCAGGCGTGGGGGATGGCTACACCTTC.

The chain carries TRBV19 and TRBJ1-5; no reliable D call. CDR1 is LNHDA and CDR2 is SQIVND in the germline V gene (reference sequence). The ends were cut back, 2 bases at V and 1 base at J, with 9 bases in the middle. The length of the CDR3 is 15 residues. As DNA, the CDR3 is TGTGCCAGTAGTATATTTATGGGAAGCAATCAGCCCCAGCATTTT. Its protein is CASSIFMGSNQPQHF.

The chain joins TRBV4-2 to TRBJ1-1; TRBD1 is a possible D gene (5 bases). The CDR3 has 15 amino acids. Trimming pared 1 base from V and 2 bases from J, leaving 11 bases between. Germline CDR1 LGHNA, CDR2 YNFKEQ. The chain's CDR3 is CASSQGIGANTEAFF. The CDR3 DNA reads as TGTGCCAGCAGCCAAGGGATAGGGGCTAACACTGAAGCTTTCTTT.

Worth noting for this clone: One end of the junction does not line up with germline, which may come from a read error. CDR3 sequence: CASSLFALWSYNEQFF. CDR3 nucleotide sequence: TGTGCTAGCAGCTTATTTGCTCTTTGGTCCTACAATGAGCAGTTCTTC. This rearrangement joins TRBV7-7 to TRBJ2-1, with D hard to call. This CDR3 has 16 residues. CDR1 is SSHAT, CDR2 FNYEAQ, per germline (reference sequence).

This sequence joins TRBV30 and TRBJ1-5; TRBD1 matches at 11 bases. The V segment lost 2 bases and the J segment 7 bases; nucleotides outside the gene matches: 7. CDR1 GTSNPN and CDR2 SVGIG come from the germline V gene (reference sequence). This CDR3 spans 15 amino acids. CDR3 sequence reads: CAWSSAGTGGQPQHF. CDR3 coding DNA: TGTGCCTGGAGTTCCGCCGGGACAGGGGGGCAGCCCCAGCATTTT. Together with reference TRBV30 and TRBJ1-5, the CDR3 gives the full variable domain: SQTIHQWPATLVQPVGSPLSLECTVEGTSNPNLYWYRQAAGRGLQLLFYSVGIGQISSEVPQNLSASRPQDRQFILSSKKLLLSDSGFYLCAWSSAGTGGQPQHFGDGTRLSIL.

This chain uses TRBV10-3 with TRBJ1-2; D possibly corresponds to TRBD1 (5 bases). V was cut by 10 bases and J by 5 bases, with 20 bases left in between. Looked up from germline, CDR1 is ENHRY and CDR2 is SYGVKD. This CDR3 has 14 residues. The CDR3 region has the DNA TGTGCCACCCTAGACAGTCCGGATCCTTATGGCTACACCTTC. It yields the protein CATLDSPDPYGYTF.

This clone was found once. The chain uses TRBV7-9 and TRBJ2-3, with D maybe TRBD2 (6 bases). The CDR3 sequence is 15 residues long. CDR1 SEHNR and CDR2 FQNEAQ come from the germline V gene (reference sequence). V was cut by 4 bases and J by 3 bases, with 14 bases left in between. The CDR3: CASSSPRDSTDTQYF. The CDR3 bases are TGTGCCAGCAGCTCTCCCCGGGACTCAACAGATACGCAGTATTTT.

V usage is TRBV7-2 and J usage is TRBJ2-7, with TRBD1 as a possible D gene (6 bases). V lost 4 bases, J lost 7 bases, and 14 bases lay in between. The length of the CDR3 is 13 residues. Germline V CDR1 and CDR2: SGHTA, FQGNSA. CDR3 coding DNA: TGTGCCAGCAGCTCAAGCCCGACAGGAGAGCAGTACTTC. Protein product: CASSSSPTGEQYF.

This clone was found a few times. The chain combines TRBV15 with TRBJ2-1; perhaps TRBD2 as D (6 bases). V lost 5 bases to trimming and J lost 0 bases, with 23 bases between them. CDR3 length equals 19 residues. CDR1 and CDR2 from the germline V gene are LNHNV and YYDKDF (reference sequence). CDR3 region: CATSPVAGGRGSSYNEQFF. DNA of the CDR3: TGTGCCACCAGCCCGGTGGCTGGGGGGAGAGGGAGCTCCTACAATGAGCAGTTCTTC.

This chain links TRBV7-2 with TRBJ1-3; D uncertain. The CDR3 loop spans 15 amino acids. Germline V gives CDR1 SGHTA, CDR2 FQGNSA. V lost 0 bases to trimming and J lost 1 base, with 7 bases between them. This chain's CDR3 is CASSLAKASGNTIYF. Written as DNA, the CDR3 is TGTGCCAGCAGCTTAGCCAAGGCTTCTGGAAACACCATATATTTT. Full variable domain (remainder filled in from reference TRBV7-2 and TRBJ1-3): GAGVSQSPSNKVTEKGKDVELRCDPISGHTALYWYRQSLGQGLEFLIYFQGNSAPDKSGLPSDRFSAERTGGSVSTLTIQRTQQEDSAVYLCASSLAKASGNTIYFGEGSWLTVV.

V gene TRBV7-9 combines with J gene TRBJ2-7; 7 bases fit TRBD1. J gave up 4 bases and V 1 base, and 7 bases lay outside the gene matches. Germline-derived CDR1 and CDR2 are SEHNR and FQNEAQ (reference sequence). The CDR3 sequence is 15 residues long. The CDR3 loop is CASSLDVTGLYEQYF. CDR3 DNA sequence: TGTGCCAGCAGCTTAGATGTGACAGGGCTATACGAGCAGTACTTC.

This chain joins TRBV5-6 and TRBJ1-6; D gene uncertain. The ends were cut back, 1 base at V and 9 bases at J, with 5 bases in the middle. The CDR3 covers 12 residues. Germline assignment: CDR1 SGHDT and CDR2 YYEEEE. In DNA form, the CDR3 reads TGTGCCAGCAGCTTGATGGGTTCACCCCTCCACTTT. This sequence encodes CASSLMGSPLHF.